Listed below are T cell receptor beta chains from one sample, sequenced in a study of Tregs in tolerant kidney transplant recipients. Profiling relied on immunoSEQ multiplex PCR, and the TCRdb table lists in-frame clones only, not all of them. The sample contains about 240,000 clones, more than 65% of which appear only once. Sequenced input: CD4+ T cells from blood. The receptors derive from a human donor in good health. Each CDR3 is given with its conserved first and last residue. A D gene is named only where the DNA matches it firmly. Rows give clone size only sometimes, using once, few, many, or a class for an expanded clone.

J gene	clone size	V gene	D gene	CDR3 DNA	CDR3 protein
TRBJ2-7	-	TRBV4-2	-	TGTGCCAGCAGCCAAGCCCCCGCTCGCGAGCAGTACTTC	CASSQAPAREQYF
TRBJ1-3	-	TRBV19	-	TGTGCCAGTAGGAGACAGGCTGGAAACACCATATATTTT	CASRRQAGNTIYF
TRBJ2-7	-	TRBV18	TRBD1	TGTGCCAGCTCACCAGGGGGGACAGGGTCCTACGAGCAGTACTTC	CASSPGGTGSYEQYF
TRBJ2-5	-	TRBV11-2	-	TGTGCCAGCAGCTTACTCCCAGGGCGAGAGACCCAGTACTTC	CASSLLPGRETQYF
TRBJ2-2	-	TRBV10-1	TRBD2	TGCGCCAGCAGTGAATTGGCTAGCGGGAGGGCCGGGGAGCTGTTTTTT	CASSELASGRAGELFF
TRBJ1-3	-	TRBV7-9	-	TGTGCCAGCAGCTTCGAGGGGCGCGGAAACACCATATATTTT	CASSFEGRGNTIYF
TRBJ1-3	-	TRBV7-3	-	TGTGCCAGCAGCCCTTACTCTGGAAACACCATATATTTT	CASSPYSGNTIYF
TRBJ2-1	-	TRBV5-4	-	TGTGCCAGCAGCTTAGTGTCGTACGACAGCAATGAGCAGTTCTTC	CASSLVSYDSNEQFF
TRBJ2-1	-	TRBV29-1	-	TGCAGCGCCTCAGCGGAGGGGGCCTTCCAGTTCTTC	CSASAEGAFQFF
TRBJ1-3	once	TRBV27	TRBD1	TGTGCCAGCAGTTCAAGCGGGACAGGGAGCTCTGGAAACACCATATATTTT	CASSSSGTGSSGNTIYF
TRBJ1-5	-	TRBV2	-	TGTGCCAGCAAAATAAGACGGTGCGAGCCCCAGCATTTT	CASKIRRCEPQHF
TRBJ1-6	-	TRBV20-1	-	TGCAGTGCTGGGCGGGATTCACCCCTCCACTTT	CSAGRDSPLHF
TRBJ2-7	-	TRBV7-6	TRBD2	TGTGCCAGCAGCTTCCGGGGGGGCAGTGGCTTCTACGAGCAGTACTTC	CASSFRGGSGFYEQYF
TRBJ2-7	few	TRBV6-5	TRBD1	TGTGCCAGCAGTCTCCGACAGGGGTACGAGCAGTACTTC	CASSLRQGYEQYF
TRBJ2-7	-	TRBV2	-	TGTGCCAGCAGTGACAGGCCCGTTAGCTCCTACGAGCAGTACTTC	CASSDRPVSSYEQYF
TRBJ1-1	-	TRBV5-1	-	TGCGCCAGCAGCCCCTCTTGGCAGTTGAACACTGAAGCTTTCTTT	CASSPSWQLNTEAFF
TRBJ2-2	-	TRBV9	TRBD2	TGTGCCAGCAGCGTAGTAGCGGGGGGCAGTGAGAACACCGGGGAGCTGTTTTTT	CASSVVAGGSENTGELFF
TRBJ2-5	-	TRBV14	-	TGTGCCAGCAGCATAGAGACCCAGTACTTC	CASSIETQYF
TRBJ2-7	-	TRBV9	TRBD1	TGTGCCAGCAGCTCCGCCCCAGGGGGCAGGTACGAGCAGTACTTC	CASSSAPGGRYEQYF
TRBJ2-7	-	TRBV6-1	-	TGTGCCACCAATTACAGGAGCTCCTACGAGCAGTACTTC	CATNYRSSYEQYF
TRBJ1-2	few	TRBV19	-	TGTGCCAGTAGTCGGGAATACCCTAATGGCTACACCTTC	CASSREYPNGYTF
TRBJ1-1	-	TRBV2	-	TGTGCCAGCAGTGAAGGAGGAACTGAAGCTTTCTTT	CASSEGGTEAFF
TRBJ2-1	-	TRBV18	TRBD1	TGTGCCAGCTCACCACAAGCCGGGACAGGGGCAGGTGTAGGACTTAGGAATGAGCAGTTCTTC	CASSPQAGTGAGVGLRNEQFF
TRBJ2-5	-	TRBV18	TRBD2	TGTGCCAGCTCACCTACAAGACTAGCGGGAGTACGGCAAGAGACCCAGTACTTC	CASSPTRLAGVRQETQYF
TRBJ1-1	-	TRBV5-6	TRBD1	TGTGCCAGCAGCTTCCGGGACAGGGTCTCTGAAGCTTTCTTT	CASSFRDRVSEAFF
TRBJ2-5	-	TRBV6-5	-	TGTGCCAGCAGTTACTCCGGGATGGCGCAGCACTTC	CASSYSGMAQHF
TRBJ2-1	-	TRBV7-9	-	TGTGCCAGCAGCTTAAAGGCTCGTCTGGGAGCCTACAATGAGCAGTTCTTC	CASSLKARLGAYNEQFF
TRBJ2-3	-	TRBV19	-	TGTGCCAGTAGTAGACGAGAGGGGTATACGCAGTATTTT	CASSRREGYTQYF
TRBJ2-1	-	TRBV5-1	TRBD1	TGCGCCAGCAGCTCTTCCGGGACAGGGGCGAATGAGCAGTTCTTC	CASSSSGTGANEQFF
TRBJ1-5	-	TRBV2	TRBD1	TGTGCCAGCAGACAGGGGCCGGGGCAGCCCCAGCATTTT	CASRQGPGQPQHF
TRBJ2-7	few	TRBV11-2	TRBD1	TGTGCCAGCAGCTTAGTGGCTACAGGGGGCGGATACGAGCAGTACTTC	CASSLVATGGGYEQYF
TRBJ2-7	-	TRBV10-1	-	TGCGCCAGCAGTGAGACCGGGACGGGAAAATACGAGCAGTACTTC	CASSETGTGKYEQYF
TRBJ2-5	-	TRBV15	TRBD2	TGTGCCACCTCTAGCGGGGGGCCCCAGTACTTC	CATSSGGPQYF
TRBJ1-1	once	TRBV18	-	TGTGCCAGCTCACCAATAAGGGGGAACACTGAAGCTTTCTTT	CASSPIRGNTEAFF
TRBJ2-7	-	TRBV7-9	-	TGTGCCAGCAGCTTAGTTGGCCGCTCCTACGAGCAGTACTTC	CASSLVGRSYEQYF
TRBJ2-5	-	TRBV19	-	TGTGCCACCACCCGGTCATGGGGTCCCCAAGAGACCCAGTACTTC	CATTRSWGPQETQYF
TRBJ2-1	-	TRBV2	-	TGTGCCAGCAGTGACGACCACCAAATTCGTCATGAGCAGTTCTTC	CASSDDHQIRHEQFF
TRBJ1-3	-	TRBV7-6	-	TGTGCCAGCAGCTCCAACAGGGTAAACACCATATATTTT	CASSSNRVNTIYF
TRBJ1-2	-	TRBV19	-	TGTGCCAGTAGTTTTGAGGGGGGCGATTATGGCTACACCTTC	CASSFEGGDYGYTF
TRBJ1-2	-	TRBV19	-	TGTGCCAGTCGGGGAGACTATGGCTACACCTTC	CASRGDYGYTF
TRBJ2-3	-	TRBV21-1	-	TGTGCCAGCAGCACCCCGGGACCGGTGGATACGCAGTATTTT	CASSTPGPVDTQYF
TRBJ2-7	-	TRBV7-8	-	TGTGCCAGCAGCTTAGGCCGGAGCTCCTACGAGCAGTACTTC	CASSLGRSSYEQYF
TRBJ2-6	-	TRBV19	-	TGTGCCAGTAGCCCCGGGACACAGTCCGTCCTGACTTTC	CASSPGTQSVLTF
TRBJ1-1	-	TRBV18	TRBD1	TGTGCCAGCTCACAGTCGACAGGGACGACTGAAGCTTTCTTT	CASSQSTGTTEAFF
TRBJ1-6	-	TRBV4-1	TRBD1	TGCGCCAGCAGCCAAGGGCAGGGGGAGAATTCACCCCTCCACTTT	CASSQGQGENSPLHF
TRBJ2-7	-	TRBV15	TRBD1	TGTGCCACCAGCAGAGAGACAGGGGGAAGTTACGAGCAGTACTTC	CATSRETGGSYEQYF
TRBJ2-7	-	TRBV7-3	TRBD2	TGTGCCAGCAGCGCTTATAGCGGGGGAGGCCTTAAAGAGCAGTACTTC	CASSAYSGGGLKEQYF
TRBJ1-1	-	TRBV6-5	-	TGTGCCAGCAGTTATGGCAGGGACACTGAAGCTTTCTTT	CASSYGRDTEAFF
TRBJ2-3	-	TRBV5-1	TRBD2	TGCGCCAGCAGCTTGGCCTTGGGGCTAGCGGGAGCTGATACGCAGTATTTT	CASSLALGLAGADTQYF
TRBJ2-5	-	TRBV19	TRBD1	TGTGCCAGTAGTACGACTTGGGACAGGCGAGTGGGGGAGCAGTACTTC	CASSTTWDRRVGEQYF
TRBJ1-5	-	TRBV19	TRBD1	TGTGCCAGTAGTATCCCGGACAGGAATCAGCCCCAGCATTTT	CASSIPDRNQPQHF
TRBJ2-7	-	TRBV5-5	TRBD1	TGTGCCAGCAGCTTGGCAGGGGGCTTGTCCTACGAGCAGTACTTC	CASSLAGGLSYEQYF
TRBJ2-2	-	TRBV2	-	TGTGCCAGCAGTCAGCGCGGAGCGAACACCGGGGAGCTGTTTTTT	CASSQRGANTGELFF
TRBJ2-3	-	TRBV5-1	TRBD1	TGCGCCAGCAGCTTGCGCACAGGGGCAAACACAGATACGCAGTATTTT	CASSLRTGANTDTQYF
TRBJ2-3	-	TRBV5-6	TRBD1	TGTGCCAGCAGCTTCCGCAGGGGGTCAGATACGCAGTATTTT	CASSFRRGSDTQYF
TRBJ2-1	-	TRBV2	TRBD1	TGTGCCAGCAGACTCGACAGGGCGTCCTACAATGAGCAGTTCTTC	CASRLDRASYNEQFF
TRBJ2-1	-	TRBV18	-	TGTGCCAGCTCCCCCCGTTCGTCGAGCTCCTACAATGAGCAGTTCTTC	CASSPRSSSSYNEQFF